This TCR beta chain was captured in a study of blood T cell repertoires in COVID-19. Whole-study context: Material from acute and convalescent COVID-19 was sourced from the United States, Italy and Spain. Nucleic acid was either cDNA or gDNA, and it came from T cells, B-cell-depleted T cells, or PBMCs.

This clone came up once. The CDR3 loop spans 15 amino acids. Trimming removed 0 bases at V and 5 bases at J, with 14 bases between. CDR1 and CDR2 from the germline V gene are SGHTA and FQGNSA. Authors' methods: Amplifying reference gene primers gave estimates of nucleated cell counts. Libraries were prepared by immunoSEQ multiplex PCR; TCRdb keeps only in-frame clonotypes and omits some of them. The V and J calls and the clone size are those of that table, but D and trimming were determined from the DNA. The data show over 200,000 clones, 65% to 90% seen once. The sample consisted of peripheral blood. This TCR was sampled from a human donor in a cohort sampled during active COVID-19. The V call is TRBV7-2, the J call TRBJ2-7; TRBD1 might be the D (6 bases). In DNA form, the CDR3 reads TGTGCCAGCAGCTTAGCAGGGCAGGGGCGAAACGAGCAGTACTTC. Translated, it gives CASSLAGQGRNEQYF.